The clone carrying this T cell receptor beta chain showed up just once. No antigen is known for it. Described time point: newly diagnosed GD, antithyroid drugs for less than 3 months. Scientists built the TCR library using RNA that was extracted from PBMCs. The CDR3 sequence is 13 residues long. Germline lookup yields CDR1 SQVTM and CDR2 ANQGSEA. The data stem from a study of regulatory T cells in long-lasting Graves disease. Study-level background: Less than 3 months of antithyroid drugs had been taken by newly diagnosed Graves' patients. The study, taken as a whole, reports: Newly diagnosed patients had higher TCR diversity than persistent Graves' patients did. Persistent disease preferred TRBV28, TRBJ1-2 and TRBJ2-5. Whereas new patients shared 800 to 1,000 public clonotypes, persistent patients shared more, at 2,500 to 3,500.

Sequencing libraries for TCR beta were prepared with iRepertoire HTBI primers and Arm-PCR of CDR3 regions. TCRdb redid the calling of the multiplex PCR reads with MiXCR, one entry per CDR3 protein. Among 350,000 to 400,000 distinct CDR3 sequences listed, less than 20% were seen once. The J gene is TRBJ2-3, the V gene TRBV29-1; D uncertain. This specimen consisted of peripheral blood mononuclear cells (PBMCs), obtained at new diagnosis, from a patient treated with antithyroid drugs. The receptor was derived from a female donor with Graves disease. This CDR3 is CSATMGSTDTQYF. The CDR3 nucleotides are TGCAGTGCTACGATGGGGAGCACAGATACGCAGTATTTT.